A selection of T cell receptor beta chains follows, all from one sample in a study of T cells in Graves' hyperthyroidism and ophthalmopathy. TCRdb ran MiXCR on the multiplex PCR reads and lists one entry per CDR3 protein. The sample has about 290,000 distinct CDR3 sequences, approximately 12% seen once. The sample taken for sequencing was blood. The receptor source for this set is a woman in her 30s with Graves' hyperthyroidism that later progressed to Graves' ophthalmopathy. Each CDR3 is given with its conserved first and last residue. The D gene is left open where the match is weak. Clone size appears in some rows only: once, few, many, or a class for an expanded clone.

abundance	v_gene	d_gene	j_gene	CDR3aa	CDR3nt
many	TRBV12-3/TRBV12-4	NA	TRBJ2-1	CASSFPGGAYNEQFF	TGTGCCAGCAGTTTTCCCGGGGGCGCCTACAATGAGCAGTTCTTC
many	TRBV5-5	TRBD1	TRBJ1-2	CASSLGQDIMGYTF	TGTGCCAGCAGCTTAGGACAGGATATTATGGGCTACACCTTC
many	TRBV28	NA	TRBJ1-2	CASSLEGVEGYTF	TGTGCCAGCAGTTTAGAAGGGGTGGAAGGCTACACCTTC
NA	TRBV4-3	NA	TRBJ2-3	CASSQVYHGNTDTQYF	TGCGCCAGCAGCCAAGTATATCACGGGAACACAGATACGCAGTATTTT
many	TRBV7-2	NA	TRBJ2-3	CASSRTGGDTQYF	TGTGCCAGCAGCCGTACCGGAGGGGATACGCAGTATTTT
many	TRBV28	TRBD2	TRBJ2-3	CASSFRGGRITDTQYF	TGTGCCAGCAGTTTTCGCGGCGGGAGGATCACAGATACGCAGTATTTT
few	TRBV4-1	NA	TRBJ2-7	CASSPGGTATYEQYF	TGCGCCAGCAGCCCTGGCGGGACAGCTACCTACGAGCAGTACTTC
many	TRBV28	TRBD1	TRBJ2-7	CASNKQGSREQYF	TGTGCCAGCAACAAACAGGGGTCGCGCGAGCAGTACTTC
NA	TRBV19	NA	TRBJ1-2	CASGHWRANYGYTF	TGTGCCTCGGGACACTGGAGAGCTAACTATGGCTACACCTTC
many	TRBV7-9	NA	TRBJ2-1	CASSFVAAAYNEQFF	TGTGCCAGCAGCTTCGTGGCAGCGGCCTACAATGAGCAGTTCTTC
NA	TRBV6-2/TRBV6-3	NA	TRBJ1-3	CASRTETSGNTIYF	TGTGCCAGCAGGACGGAAACCTCTGGAAACACCATATATTTT
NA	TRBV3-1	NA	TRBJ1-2	CASSNPTGFYGYTF	TGTGCCAGCAGCAATCCAACAGGTTTCTATGGCTACACCTTC
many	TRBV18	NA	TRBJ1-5	CASSPPGGGHQPQHF	TGTGCCAGCTCACCACCGGGGGGAGGGCATCAGCCCCAGCATTTT
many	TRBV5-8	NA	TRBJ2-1	CAISRTHNEQFF	TGTGCCATCTCACGAACTCACAATGAGCAGTTCTTC
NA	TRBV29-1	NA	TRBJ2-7	CSVASDEQYF	TGCAGCGTTGCAAGCGACGAGCAGTACTTC
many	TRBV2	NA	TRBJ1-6	CASSDQGGVGSPLHF	TGTGCCAGCAGTGATCAGGGAGGGGTAGGTTCACCCCTCCACTTT
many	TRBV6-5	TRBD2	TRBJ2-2	CASSYYSSGSSANTGELFF	TGTGCCAGCAGTTACTATTCTAGCGGGAGTTCTGCGAACACCGGGGAGCTGTTTTTT
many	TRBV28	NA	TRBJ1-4	CASSLERTALREKLFF	TGTGCCAGCAGTTTAGAGCGGACGGCCCTTAGGGAAAAACTGTTTTTT
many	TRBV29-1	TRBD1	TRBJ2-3	CSVEEQGMGTDTQYF	TGCAGCGTTGAAGAACAGGGGATGGGCACAGATACGCAGTATTTT
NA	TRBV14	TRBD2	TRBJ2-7	CASSQVSGRHYEQYF	TGTGCCAGCAGCCAAGTTAGCGGGAGGCACTACGAGCAGTACTTC
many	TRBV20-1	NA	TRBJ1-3	CSARTDSSSGNTIYF	TGCAGTGCTAGAACGGACTCTAGCTCTGGAAACACCATATATTTT
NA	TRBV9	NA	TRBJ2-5	CASSVSWYQETQYF	TGTGCCAGCAGCGTATCTTGGTACCAAGAGACCCAGTACTTC
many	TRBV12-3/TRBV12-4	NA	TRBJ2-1	CASSFLGQPYNEQFF	TGTGCCAGCAGTTTTTTGGGACAACCCTACAATGAGCAGTTCTTC